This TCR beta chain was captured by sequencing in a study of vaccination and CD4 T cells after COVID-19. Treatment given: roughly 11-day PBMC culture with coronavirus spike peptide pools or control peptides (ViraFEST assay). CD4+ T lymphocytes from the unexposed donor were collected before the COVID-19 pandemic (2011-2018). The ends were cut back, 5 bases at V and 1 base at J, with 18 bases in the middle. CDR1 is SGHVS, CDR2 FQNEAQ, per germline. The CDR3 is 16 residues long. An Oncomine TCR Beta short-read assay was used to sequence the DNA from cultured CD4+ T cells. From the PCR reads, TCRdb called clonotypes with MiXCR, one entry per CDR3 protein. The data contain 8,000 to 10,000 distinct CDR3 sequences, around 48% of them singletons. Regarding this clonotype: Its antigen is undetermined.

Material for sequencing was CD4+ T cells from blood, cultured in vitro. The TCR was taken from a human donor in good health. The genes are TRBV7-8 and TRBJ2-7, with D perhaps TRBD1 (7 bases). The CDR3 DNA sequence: TGTGCCAGCAGCCTACGGCAGGGGGGATTGTCCTACGAGCAGTACTTC. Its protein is CASSLRQGGLSYEQYF.